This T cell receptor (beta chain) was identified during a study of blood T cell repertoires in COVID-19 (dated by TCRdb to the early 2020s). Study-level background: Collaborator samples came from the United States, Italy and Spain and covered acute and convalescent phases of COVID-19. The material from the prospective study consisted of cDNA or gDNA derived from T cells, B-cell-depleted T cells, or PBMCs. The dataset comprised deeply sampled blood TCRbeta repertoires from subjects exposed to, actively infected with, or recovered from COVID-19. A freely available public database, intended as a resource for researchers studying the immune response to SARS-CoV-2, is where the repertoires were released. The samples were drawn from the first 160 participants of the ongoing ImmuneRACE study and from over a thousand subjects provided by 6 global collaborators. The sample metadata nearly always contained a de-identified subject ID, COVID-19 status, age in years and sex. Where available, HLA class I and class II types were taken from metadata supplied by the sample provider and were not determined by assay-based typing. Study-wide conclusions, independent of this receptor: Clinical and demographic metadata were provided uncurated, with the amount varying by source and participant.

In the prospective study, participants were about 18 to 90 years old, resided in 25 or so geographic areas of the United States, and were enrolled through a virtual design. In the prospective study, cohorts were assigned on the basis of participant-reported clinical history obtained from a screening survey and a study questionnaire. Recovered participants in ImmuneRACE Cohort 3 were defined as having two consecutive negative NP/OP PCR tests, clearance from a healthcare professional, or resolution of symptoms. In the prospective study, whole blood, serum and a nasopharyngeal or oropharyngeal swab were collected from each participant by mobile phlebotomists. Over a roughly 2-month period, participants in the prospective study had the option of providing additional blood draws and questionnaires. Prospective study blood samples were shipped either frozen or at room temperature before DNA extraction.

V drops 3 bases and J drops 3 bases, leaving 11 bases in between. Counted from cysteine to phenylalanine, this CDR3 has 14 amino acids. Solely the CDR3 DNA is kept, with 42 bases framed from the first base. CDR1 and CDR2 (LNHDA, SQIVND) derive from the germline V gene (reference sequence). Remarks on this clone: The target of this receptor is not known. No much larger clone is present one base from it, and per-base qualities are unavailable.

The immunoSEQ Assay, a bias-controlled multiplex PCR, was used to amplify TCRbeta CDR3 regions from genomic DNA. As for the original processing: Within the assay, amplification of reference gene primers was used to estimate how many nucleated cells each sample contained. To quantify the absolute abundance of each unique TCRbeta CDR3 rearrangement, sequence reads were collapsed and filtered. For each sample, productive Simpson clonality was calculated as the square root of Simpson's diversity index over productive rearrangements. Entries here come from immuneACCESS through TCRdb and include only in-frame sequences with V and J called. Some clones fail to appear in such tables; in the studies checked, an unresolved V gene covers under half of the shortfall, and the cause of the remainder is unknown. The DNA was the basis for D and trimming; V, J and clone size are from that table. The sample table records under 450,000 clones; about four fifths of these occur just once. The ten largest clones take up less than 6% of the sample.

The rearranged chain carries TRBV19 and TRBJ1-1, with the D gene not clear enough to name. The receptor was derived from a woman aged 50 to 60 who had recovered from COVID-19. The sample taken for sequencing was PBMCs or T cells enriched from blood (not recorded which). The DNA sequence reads TGTGCCAGTAGTATTTTTGGGAGAGACACTGAAGCTTTCTTT. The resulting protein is CASSIFGRDTEAFF.